The following is a T cell receptor (beta chain) sequence with its context. Repertoires were generated with immunoSEQ multiplex PCR, while TCRdb's copy carries only in-frame clones and drops some. In the table there are some 120,000 clones, 90% to 95% of which are singletons. This CDR3 spans 12 amino acids. Germline V lookup: CDR1 MNHEY, CDR2 SVGAGI. V lost 8 bases, J lost 3 bases, and 1 base stayed unmatched. The data are from a study of control samples from healthy donors and cancer patients. The J gene is TRBJ1-1, the V gene TRBV6-5; 9 nucleotides agree with TRBD1. Source material: blood. The source is a woman between 18 and 29 years old in good health. CDR3 amino acids: CASGQGHTEAFF. CDR3 nucleotides: TGTGCCAGCGGACAGGGGCACACTGAAGCTTTCTTT.